The clone carrying this T cell receptor beta chain was observed many times. This sample was included in a study of T-cell reconstitution after alpha-beta-depleted transplantation in children. There are 14 residues in the CDR3. The V gene end was trimmed by 0 bases and the J gene end by 4 bases; junction bases not matched to a gene: 3. Per germline, CDR1 SGHRS and CDR2 YFSETQ. Unique molecular identifiers were used to barcode this TCRbeta library. From the PCR reads, TCRdb called clonotypes with MiXCR, one entry per CDR3 protein. The repertoire consists of 190,000 or so distinct CDR3 sequences, with approximately 6.6% occurring once and the leading ten covering roughly 3%.

The source is a human donor who donated a stem cell graft to a child with Wiskott-Aldrich syndrome. V and J are TRBV5-1 and TRBJ1-1; 7 bases map to TRBD1. The sequencing used PBMCs from the stem cell graft donor, collected from the stem cell graft. The CDR3 loop is CASSLDRGGTEAFF. In nucleotides, the CDR3 is TGCGCCAGCAGCTTGGACAGGGGAGGCACTGAAGCTTTCTTT.